One T cell receptor beta chain is described in this entry. Its recognized antigen is unknown. Base qualities were left out, and no much larger clone turns up one base away. Library preparation was by PCR. Sequencer: Illumina HiSeq 2000. The public reads were reprocessed in TCRdb via fastp at Q25 and MiXCR, keeping in-frame beta chains. Entries are consolidated by CDR3 protein sequence, retaining the most common genes and DNA. The table for this sample lists around 13,000 distinct CDR3 sequences; approximately 52% of them were counted only once. The leading ten clones occupy roughly 27% of the sample. This specimen comes from a study of tumor-infiltrating lymphocytes in oesophageal squamous cell carcinoma (TCRdb year 2016). The sequence was obtained from a female donor with esophageal squamous cell carcinoma. The specimen was esophageal tumor tissue.

CDR3 sequence: CASSSSTDTQYF. The DNA sequence is given as TGTGCCAGCAGCTCCTCCACAGATACGCAGTATTTT. The chain was built from TRBV7-6 and TRBJ1-1; the D segment cannot be called with confidence. The end of the DNA fits TRBJ2-3 better, so the J call may be wrong. The CDR3 sequence holds 12 residues, the cysteine and phenylalanine included. The only DNA kept is the CDR3, 36 bases in frame from the first base. The germline V gene gives CDR1 as SGHVS and CDR2 as FNYEAQ.